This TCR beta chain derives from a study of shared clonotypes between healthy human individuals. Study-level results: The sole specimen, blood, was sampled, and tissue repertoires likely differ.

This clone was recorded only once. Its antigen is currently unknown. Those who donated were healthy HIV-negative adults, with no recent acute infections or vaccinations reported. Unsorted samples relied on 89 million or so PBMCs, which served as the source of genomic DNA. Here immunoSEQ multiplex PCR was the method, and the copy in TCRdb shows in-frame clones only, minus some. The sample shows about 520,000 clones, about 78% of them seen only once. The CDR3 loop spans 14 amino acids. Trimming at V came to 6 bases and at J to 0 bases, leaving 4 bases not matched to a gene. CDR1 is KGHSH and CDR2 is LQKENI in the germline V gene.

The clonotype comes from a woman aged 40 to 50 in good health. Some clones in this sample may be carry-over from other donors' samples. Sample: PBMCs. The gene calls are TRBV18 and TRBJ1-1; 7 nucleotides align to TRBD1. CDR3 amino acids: CASSQGQMNTEAFF. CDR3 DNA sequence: TGTGCCAGCTCGCAGGGACAGATGAACACTGAAGCTTTCTTT.